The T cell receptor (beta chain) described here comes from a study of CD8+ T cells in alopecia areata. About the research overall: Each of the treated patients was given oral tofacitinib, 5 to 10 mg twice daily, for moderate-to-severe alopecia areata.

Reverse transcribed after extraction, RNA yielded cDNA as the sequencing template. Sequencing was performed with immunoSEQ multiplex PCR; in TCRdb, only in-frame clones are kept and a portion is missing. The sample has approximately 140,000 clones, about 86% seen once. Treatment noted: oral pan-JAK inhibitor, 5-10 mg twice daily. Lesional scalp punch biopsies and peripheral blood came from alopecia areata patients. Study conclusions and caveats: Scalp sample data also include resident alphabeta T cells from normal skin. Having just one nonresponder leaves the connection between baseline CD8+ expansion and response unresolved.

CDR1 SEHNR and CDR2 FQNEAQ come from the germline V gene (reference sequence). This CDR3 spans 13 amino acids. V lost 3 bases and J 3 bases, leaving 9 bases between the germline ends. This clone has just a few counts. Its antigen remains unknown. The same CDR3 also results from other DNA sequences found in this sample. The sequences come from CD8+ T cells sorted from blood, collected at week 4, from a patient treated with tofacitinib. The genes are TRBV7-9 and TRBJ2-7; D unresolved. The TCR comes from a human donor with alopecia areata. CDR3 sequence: CASSFAGDYEQYF. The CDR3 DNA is TGTGCCAGCAGCTTTGCAGGAGACTACGAGCAGTACTTC.